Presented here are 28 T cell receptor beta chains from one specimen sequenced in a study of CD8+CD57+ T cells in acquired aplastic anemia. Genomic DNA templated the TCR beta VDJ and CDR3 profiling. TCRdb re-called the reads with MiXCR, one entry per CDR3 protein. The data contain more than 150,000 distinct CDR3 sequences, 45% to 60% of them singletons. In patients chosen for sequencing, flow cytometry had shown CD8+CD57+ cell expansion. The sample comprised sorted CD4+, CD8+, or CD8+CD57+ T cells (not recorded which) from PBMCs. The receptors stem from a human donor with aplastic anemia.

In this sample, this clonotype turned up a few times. The CDR3 DNA reads as TGTGCCAGCAGAAGTAGCGTGACTAATGAGCAGTTCTTC. Its translation is CASRSSVTNEQFF. The genes are TRBV25-1 and TRBJ2-1; possibly TRBD2 for D (5 bases). CDR3 size: 13 residues. Trimming removed 6 bases at V and 7 bases at J, with 13 bases between. Looked up from germline, CDR1 is MGHDK and CDR2 is SYGVNS.

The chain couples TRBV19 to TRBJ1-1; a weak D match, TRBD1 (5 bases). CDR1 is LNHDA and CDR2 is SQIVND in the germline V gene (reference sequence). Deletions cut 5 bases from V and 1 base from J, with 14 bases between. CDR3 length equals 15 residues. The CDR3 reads CASSAQGWGNTEAFF. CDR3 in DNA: TGTGCCAGTAGTGCCCAGGGTTGGGGGAACACTGAAGCTTTCTTT.

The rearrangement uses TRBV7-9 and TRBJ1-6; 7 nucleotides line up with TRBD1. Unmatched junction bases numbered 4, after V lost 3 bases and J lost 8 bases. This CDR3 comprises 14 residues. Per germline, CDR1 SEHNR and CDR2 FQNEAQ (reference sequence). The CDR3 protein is CASSLDRTDSPLHF. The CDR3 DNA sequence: TGTGCCAGCAGCTTGGACAGGACAGATTCACCCCTCCACTTT.

The CDR3: CASRRQENTGELFF. CDR3 DNA: TGCGCCAGCAGACGACAGGAGAACACCGGGGAGCTGTTTTTT. This chain joins TRBV5-1 and TRBJ2-2, with a tentative D call TRBD1 (6 bases). The germline gives CDR1 SGHRS, CDR2 YFSETQ. V was clipped by 5 bases and J by 1 base, with 9 bases between them. CDR3 length: 14 residues.

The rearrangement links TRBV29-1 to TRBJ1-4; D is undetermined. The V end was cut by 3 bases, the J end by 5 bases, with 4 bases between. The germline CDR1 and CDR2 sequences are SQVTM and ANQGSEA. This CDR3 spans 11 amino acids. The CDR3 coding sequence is TGCAGCGTTGACAGGAATGAAAAACTGTTTTTT. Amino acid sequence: CSVDRNEKLFF. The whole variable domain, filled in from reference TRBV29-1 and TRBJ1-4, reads SAVISQKPSRDICQRGTSLTIQCQVDSQVTMMFWYRQQPGQSLTLIATANQGSEATYESGFVIDKFPISRPNLTFSTLTVSNMSPEDSSIYLCSVDRNEKLFFGSGTQLSVL.

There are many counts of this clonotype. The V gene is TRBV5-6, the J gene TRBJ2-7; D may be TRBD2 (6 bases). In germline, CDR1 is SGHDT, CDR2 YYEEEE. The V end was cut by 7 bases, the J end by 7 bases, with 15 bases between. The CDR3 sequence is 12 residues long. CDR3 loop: CASEAGSTEQYF. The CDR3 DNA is TGTGCCAGCGAAGCGGGTTCGACGGAGCAGTACTTC.

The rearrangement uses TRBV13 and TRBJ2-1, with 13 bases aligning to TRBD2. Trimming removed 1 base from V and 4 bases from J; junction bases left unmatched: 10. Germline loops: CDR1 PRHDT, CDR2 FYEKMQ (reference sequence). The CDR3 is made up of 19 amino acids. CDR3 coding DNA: TGTGCCAGCAGCTTAGACAGGGGAGGACTAGCGGGAGTTTACAATGAGCAGTTCTTC. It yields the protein CASSLDRGGLAGVYNEQFF.

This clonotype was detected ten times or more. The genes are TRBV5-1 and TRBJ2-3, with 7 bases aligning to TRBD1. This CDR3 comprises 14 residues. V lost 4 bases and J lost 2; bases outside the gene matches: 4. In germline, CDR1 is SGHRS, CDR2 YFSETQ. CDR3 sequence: CASSLGQYTDTQYF. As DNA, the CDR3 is TGCGCCAGCAGCCTGGGACAGTACACAGATACGCAGTATTTT.

The CDR3 DNA reads TGCAGTGCTAGAGAGGGGGGGTCTGAAGCTTTCTTT. Its translation: CSAREGGSEAFF. The chain has TRBV20-1 and TRBJ1-1; the D gene is possibly TRBD1 (5 bases). CDR3 length: 12 amino acids. Germline V lookup: CDR1 DFQATT, CDR2 SNEGSKA (reference sequence). The ends were cut back, 0 bases at V and 6 bases at J, with 8 bases in the middle.

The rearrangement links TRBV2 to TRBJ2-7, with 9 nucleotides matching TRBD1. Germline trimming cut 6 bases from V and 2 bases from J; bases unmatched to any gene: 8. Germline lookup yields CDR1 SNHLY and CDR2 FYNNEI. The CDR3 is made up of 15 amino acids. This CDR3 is CASRTSGTGTYEQYF. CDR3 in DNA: TGTGCCAGCAGGACCTCCGGGACAGGGACCTACGAGCAGTACTTC.

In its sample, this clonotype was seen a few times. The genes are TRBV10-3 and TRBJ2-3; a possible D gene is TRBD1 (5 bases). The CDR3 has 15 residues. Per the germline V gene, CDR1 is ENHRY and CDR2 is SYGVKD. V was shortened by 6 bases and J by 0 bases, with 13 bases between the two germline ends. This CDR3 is CAIRGRTQSTDTQYF. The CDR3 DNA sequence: TGTGCCATCAGGGGTAGGACACAGAGCACAGATACGCAGTATTTT.

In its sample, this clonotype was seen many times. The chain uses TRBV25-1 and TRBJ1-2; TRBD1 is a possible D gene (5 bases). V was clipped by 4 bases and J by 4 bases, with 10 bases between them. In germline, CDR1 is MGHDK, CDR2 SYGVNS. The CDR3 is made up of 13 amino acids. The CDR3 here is CASSGQGPYGYTF. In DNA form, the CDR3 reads TGTGCCAGCAGTGGTCAGGGTCCCTATGGCTACACCTTC.

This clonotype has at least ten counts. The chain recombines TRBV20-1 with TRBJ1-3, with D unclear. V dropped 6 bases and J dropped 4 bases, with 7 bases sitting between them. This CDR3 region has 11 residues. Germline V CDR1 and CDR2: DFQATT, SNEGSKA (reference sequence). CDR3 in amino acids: CSAFVGNTIYF. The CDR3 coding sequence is TGCAGTGCCTTTGTAGGAAACACCATATATTTT.

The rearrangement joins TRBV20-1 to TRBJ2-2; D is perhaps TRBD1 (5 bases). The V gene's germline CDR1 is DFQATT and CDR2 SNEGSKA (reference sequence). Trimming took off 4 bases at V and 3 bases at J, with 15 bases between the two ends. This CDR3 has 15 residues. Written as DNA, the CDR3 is TGCAGTGCTACCCAGGGCCCGGCGGACACCGGGGAGCTGTTTTTT. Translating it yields CSATQGPADTGELFF.

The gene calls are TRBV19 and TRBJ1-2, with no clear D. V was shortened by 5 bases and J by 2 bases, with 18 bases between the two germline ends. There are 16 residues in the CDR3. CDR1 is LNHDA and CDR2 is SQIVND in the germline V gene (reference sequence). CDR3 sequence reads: CASSANLDARNYGYTF. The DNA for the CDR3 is TGTGCCAGTAGTGCCAACCTGGACGCGAGAAACTATGGCTACACCTTC.

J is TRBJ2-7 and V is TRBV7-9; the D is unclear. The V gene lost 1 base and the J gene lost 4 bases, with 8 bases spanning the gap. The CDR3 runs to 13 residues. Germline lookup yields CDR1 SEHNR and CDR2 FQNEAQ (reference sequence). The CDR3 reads CASSLVGEYEQYF. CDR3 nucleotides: TGTGCCAGCAGCTTAGTGGGTGAATACGAGCAGTACTTC.

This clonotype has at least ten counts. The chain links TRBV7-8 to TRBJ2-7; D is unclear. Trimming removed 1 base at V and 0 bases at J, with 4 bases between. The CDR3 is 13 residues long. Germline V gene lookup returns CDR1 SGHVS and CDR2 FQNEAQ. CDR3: CASSLERSYEQYF. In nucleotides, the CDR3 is TGTGCCAGCAGCTTAGAGCGCTCCTACGAGCAGTACTTC.

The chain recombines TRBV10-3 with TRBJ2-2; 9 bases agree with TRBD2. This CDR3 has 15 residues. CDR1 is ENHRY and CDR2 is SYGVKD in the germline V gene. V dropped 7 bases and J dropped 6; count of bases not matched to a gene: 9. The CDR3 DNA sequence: TGTGCCATCAATGGGGCGGGAGGGCCGCCCGGGGAGCTGTTTTTT. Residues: CAINGAGGPPGELFF.

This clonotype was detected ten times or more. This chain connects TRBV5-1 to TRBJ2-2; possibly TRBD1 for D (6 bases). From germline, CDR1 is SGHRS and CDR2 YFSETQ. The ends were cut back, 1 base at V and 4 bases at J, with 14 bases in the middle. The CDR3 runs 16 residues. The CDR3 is CASSLKPRGSTGELFF. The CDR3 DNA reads TGCGCCAGCAGCTTGAAGCCCAGGGGCAGCACCGGGGAGCTGTTTTTT.

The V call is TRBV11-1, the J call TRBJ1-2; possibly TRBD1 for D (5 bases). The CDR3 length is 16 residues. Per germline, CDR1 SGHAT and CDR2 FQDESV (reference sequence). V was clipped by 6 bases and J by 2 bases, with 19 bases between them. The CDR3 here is CASRPAAGILNYGYTF. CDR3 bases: TGTGCCAGCAGACCAGCCGCAGGGATACTCAACTATGGCTACACCTTC.

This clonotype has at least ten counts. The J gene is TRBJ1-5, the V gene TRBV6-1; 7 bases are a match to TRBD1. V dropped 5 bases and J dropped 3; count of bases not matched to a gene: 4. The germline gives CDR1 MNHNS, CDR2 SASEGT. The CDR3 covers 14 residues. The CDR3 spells CASSLTGFNQPQHF. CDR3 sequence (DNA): TGTGCCAGCAGTCTGACAGGGTTCAATCAGCCCCAGCATTTT.

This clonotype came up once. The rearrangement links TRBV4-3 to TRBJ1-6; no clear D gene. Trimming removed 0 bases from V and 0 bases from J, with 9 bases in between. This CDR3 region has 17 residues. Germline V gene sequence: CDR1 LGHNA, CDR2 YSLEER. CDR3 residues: CASSQEVSSSYNSPLHF. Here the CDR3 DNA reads TGCGCCAGCAGCCAAGAGGTTTCGAGCTCCTATAATTCACCCCTCCACTTT.

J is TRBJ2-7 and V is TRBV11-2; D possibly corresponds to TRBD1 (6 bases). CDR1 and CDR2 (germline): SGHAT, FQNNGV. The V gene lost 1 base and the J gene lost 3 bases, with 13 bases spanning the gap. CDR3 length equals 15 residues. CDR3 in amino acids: CASSLGQGYGYEQYF. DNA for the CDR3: TGTGCCAGCAGCTTAGGGCAGGGGTATGGCTACGAGCAGTACTTC.

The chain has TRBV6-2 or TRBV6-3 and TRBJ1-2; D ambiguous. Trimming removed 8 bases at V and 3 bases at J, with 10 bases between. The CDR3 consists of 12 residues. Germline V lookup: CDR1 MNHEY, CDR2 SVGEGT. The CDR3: CASGPPYYGYTF. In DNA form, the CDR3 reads TGTGCCAGCGGTCCTCCTTACTATGGCTACACCTTC.

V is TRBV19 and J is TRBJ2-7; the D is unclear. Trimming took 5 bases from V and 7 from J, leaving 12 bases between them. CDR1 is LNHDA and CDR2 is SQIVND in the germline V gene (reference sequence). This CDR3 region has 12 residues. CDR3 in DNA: TGTGCCAGTAGTCAAGGAGCTCAGGAGCAGTACTTC. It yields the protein CASSQGAQEQYF.

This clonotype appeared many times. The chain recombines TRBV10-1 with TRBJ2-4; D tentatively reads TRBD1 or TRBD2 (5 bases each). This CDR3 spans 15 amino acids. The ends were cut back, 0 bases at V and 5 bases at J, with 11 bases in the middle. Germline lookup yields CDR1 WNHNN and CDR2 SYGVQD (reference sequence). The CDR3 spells CASSESKGTENIQYF. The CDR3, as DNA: TGCGCCAGCAGTGAGTCGAAAGGGACGGAAAACATTCAGTACTTC.

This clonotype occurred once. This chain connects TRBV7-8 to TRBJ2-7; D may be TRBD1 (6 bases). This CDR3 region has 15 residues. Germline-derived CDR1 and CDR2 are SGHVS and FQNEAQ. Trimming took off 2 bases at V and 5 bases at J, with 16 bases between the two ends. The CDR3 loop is CASSLRVQGFDEQYF. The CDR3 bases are TGTGCCAGCAGCTTAAGGGTTCAGGGGTTCGACGAGCAGTACTTC.

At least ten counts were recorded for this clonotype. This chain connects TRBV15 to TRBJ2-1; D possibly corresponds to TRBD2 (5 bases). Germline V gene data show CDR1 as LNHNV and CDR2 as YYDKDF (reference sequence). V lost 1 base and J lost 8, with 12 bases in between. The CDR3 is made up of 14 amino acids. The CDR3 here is CATSRAGSRDEQFF. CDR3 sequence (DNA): TGTGCCACCAGCAGAGCGGGGTCTAGGGATGAGCAGTTCTTC.